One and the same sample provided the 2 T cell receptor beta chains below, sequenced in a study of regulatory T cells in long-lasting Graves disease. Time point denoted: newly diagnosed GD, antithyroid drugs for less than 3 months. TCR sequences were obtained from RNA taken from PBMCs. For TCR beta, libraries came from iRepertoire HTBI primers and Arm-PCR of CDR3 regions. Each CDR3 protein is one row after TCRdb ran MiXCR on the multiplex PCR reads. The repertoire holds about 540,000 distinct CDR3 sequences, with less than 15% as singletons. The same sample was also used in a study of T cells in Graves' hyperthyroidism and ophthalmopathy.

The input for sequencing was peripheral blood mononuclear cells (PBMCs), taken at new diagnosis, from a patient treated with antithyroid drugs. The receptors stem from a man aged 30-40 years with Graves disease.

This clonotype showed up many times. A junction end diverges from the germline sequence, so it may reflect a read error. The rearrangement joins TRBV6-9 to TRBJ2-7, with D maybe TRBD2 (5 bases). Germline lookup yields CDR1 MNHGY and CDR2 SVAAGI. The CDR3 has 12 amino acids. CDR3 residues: CASLAQEREQYF. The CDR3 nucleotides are TGCGCCAGCCTTGCCCAAGAGCGGGAGCAGTACTTC.

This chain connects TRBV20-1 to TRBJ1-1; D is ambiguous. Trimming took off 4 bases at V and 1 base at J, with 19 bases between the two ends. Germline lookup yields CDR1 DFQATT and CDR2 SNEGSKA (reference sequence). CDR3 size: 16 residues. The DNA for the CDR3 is TGCAGTGCTACCAACGAGGTGGAACTTGGGAACACTGAAGCTTTCTTT. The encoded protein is CSATNEVELGNTEAFF.